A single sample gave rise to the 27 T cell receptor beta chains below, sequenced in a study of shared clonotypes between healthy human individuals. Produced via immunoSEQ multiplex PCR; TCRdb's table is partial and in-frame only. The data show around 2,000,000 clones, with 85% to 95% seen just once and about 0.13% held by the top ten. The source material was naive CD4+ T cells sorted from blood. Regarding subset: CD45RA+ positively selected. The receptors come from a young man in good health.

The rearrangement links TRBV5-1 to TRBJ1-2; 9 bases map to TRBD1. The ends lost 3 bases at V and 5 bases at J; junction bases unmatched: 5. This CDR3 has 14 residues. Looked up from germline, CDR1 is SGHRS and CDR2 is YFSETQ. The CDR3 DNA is TGCGCCAGCAGCTGGACAGGGGAGGAATATGGCTACACCTTC. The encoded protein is CASSWTGEEYGYTF.

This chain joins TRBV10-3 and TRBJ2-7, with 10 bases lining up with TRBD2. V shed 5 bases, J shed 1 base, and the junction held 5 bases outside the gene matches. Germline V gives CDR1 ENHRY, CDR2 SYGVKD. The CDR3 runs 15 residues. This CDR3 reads CAISNVAGGSYEQYF. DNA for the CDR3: TGTGCCATCAGTAATGTAGCGGGAGGTTCCTACGAGCAGTACTTC.

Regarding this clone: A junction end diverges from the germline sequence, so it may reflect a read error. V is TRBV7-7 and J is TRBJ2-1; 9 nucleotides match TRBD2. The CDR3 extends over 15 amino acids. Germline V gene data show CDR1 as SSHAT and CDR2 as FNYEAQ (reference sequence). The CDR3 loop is CASSLASGGWNEQFF. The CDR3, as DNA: TGTGCTAGCAGCTTAGCAAGCGGGGGGTGGAATGAGCAGTTCTTC. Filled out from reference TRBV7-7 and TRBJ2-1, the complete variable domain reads GAGVSQSPRYKVTKRGQDVTLRCDPISSHATLYWYQQALGQGPEFLTYFNYEAQPDKSGLPSDRFSAERPEGSISTLTIQRTEQRDSAMYRCASSLASGGWNEQFFGPGTRLTVL.

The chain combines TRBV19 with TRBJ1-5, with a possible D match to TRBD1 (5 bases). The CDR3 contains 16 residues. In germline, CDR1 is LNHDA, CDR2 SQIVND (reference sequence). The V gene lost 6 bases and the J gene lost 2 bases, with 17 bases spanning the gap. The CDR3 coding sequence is TGTGCCAGTAGCCCTCCTCGGGGGAGCGGCAATCAGCCCCAGCATTTT. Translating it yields CASSPPRGSGNQPQHF. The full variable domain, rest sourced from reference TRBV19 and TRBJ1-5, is DGGITQSPKYLFRKEGQNVTLSCEQNLNHDAMYWYRQDPGQGLRLIYYSQIVNDFQKGDIAEGYSVSREKKESFPLTVTSAQKNPTAFYLCASSPPRGSGNQPQHFGDGTRLSIL.

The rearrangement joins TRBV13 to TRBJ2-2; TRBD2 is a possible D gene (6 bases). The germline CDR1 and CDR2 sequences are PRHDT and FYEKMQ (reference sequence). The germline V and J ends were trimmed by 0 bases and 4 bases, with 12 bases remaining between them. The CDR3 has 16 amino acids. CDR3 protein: CASSLGGGLFTGELFF. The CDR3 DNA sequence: TGTGCCAGCAGCTTAGGTGGAGGACTATTCACCGGGGAGCTGTTTTTT.

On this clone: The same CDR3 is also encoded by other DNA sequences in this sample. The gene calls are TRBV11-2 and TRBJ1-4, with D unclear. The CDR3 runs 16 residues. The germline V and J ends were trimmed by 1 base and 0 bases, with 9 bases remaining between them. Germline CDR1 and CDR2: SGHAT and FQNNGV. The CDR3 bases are TGTGCCAGCAGCTTAGGAACAGTTGCAACTAATGAAAAACTGTTTTTT. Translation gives CASSLGTVATNEKLFF. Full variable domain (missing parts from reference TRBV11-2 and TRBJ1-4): EAGVAQSPRYKIIEKRQSVAFWCNPISGHATLYWYQQILGQGPKLLIQFQNNGVVDDSQLPKDRFSAERLKGVDSTLKIQPAKLEDSAVYLCASSLGTVATNEKLFFGSGTQLSVL.

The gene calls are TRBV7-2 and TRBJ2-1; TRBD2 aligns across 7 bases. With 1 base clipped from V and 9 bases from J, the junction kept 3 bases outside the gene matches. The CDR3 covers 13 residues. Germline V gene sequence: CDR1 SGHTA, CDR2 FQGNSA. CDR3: CASSLVIAGEQFF. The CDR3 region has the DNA TGTGCCAGCAGCTTAGTCATAGCGGGTGAGCAGTTCTTC.

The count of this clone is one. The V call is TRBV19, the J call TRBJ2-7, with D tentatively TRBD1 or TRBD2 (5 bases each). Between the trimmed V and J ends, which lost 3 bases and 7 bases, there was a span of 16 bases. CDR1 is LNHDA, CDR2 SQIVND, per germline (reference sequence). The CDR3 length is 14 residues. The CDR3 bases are TGTGCCAGTAGTATTGGTCTAGGGACGGGGGAGCAGTACTTC. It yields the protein CASSIGLGTGEQYF.

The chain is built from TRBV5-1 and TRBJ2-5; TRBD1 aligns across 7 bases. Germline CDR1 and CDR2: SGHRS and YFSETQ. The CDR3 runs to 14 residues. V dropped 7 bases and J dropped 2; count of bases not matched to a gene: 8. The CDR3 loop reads CASAGQDQQETQYF. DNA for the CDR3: TGCGCCAGCGCCGGACAGGACCAACAAGAGACCCAGTACTTC. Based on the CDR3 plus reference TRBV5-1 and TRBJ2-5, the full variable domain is KAGVTQTPRYLIKTRGQQVTLSCSPISGHRSVSWYQQTPGQGLQFLFEYFSETQRNKGNFPGRFSGRQFSNSRSEMNVSTLELGDSALYLCASAGQDQQETQYFGPGTRLLVL.

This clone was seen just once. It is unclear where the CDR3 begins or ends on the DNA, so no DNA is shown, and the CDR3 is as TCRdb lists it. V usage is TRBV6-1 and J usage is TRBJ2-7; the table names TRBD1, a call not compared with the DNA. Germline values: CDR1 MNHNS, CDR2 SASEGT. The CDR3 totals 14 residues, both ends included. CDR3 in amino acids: CASSGMDRVFWQYF.

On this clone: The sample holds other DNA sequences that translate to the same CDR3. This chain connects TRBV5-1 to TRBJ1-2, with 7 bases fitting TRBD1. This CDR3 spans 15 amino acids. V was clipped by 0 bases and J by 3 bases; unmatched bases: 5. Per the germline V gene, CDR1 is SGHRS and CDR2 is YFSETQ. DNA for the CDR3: TGCGCCAGCAGCTTGGGAGGGGGCGCCGACTATGGCTACACCTTC. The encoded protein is CASSLGGGADYGYTF.

The CDR3 DNA is TGTGCCAGCATCCTTACAGGGGCAAATGGAAACACCATATATTTT. It is translated as CASILTGANGNTIYF. The chain is built from TRBV28 and TRBJ1-3; 7 nucleotides line up with TRBD1. CDR1 is MDHEN and CDR2 is SYDVKM in the germline V gene. V gave up 7 bases and J gave up 3 bases; unmatched junction bases: 9. The CDR3 extends over 15 amino acids.

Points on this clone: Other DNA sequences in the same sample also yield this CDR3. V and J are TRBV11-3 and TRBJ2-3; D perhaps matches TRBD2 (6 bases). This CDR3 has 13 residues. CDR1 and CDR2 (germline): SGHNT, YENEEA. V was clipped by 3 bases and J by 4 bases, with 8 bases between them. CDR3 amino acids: CASSLGGADTQYF. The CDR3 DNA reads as TGTGCCAGCAGCTTGGGGGGAGCAGATACGCAGTATTTT.

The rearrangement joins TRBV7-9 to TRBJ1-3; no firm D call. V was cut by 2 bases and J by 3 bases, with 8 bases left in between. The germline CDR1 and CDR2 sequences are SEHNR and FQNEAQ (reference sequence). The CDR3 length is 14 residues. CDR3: CASSLLIVGNTIYF. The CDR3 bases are TGTGCCAGCAGCTTACTCATCGTTGGAAACACCATATATTTT.

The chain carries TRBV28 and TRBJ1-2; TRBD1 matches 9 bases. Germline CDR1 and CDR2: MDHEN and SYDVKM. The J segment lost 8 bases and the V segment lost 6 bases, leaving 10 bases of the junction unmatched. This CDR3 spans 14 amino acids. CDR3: CASSSRDRAGGYTF. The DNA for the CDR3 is TGTGCCAGCAGCTCTCGGGACAGGGCTGGGGGCTACACCTTC.

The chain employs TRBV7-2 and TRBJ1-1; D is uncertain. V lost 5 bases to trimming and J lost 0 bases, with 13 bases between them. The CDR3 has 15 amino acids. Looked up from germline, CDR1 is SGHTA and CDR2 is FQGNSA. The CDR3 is CASSMSMSMNTEAFF. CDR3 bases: TGTGCCAGCAGCATGTCGATGTCTATGAACACTGAAGCTTTCTTT.

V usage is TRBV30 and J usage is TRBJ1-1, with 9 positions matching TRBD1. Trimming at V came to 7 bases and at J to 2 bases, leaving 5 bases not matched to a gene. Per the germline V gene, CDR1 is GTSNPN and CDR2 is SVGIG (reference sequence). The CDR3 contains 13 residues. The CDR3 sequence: CAYHRGRNTEAFF. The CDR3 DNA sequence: TGTGCCTACCACAGGGGGCGTAACACTGAAGCTTTCTTT.

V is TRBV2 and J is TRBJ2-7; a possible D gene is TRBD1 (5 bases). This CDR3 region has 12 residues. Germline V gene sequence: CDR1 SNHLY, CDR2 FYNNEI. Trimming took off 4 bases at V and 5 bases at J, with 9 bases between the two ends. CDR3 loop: CASSVQGDEQYF. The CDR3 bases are TGTGCCAGCAGTGTACAAGGGGACGAGCAGTACTTC.

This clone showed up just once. CDR3 region: CASSYLGKGTEAFF. The CDR3 DNA is TGTGCCAGCAGTTACCTCGGGAAAGGCACTGAAGCTTTCTTT. J is TRBJ1-1 and V is TRBV6-5; D unresolved. Germline CDR1 is MNHEY and CDR2 is SVGAGI. This CDR3 region has 14 residues. V was cut by 2 bases and J by 4 bases, with 11 bases left in between.

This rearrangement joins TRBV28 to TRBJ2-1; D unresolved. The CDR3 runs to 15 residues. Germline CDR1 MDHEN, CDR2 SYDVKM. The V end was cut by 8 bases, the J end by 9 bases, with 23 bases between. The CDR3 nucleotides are TGTGCCAGCGGCACCTTATACCAATCCATGGGTGAGCAGTTCTTC. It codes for CASGTLYQSMGEQFF.

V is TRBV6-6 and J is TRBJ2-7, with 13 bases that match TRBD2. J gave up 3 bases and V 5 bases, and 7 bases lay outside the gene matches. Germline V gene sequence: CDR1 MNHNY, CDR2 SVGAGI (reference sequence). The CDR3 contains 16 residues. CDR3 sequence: CASSPAGTSGIYEQYF. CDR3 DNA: TGTGCCAGCAGTCCAGCCGGGACTAGCGGGATCTACGAGCAGTACTTC.

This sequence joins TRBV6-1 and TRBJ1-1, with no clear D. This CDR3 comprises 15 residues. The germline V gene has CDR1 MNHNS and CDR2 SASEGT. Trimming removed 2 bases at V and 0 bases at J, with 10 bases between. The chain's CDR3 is CASSEKLAVNTEAFF. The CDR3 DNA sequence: TGTGCCAGCAGTGAAAAGTTGGCAGTGAACACTGAAGCTTTCTTT.

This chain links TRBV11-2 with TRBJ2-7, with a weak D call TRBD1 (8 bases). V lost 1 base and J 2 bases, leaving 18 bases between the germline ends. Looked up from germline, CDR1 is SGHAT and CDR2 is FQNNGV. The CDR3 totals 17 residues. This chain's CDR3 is CASSLVGRTGRAYEQYF. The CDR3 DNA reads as TGTGCCAGCAGCTTAGTGGGTCGGACAGGGAGGGCCTACGAGCAGTACTTC.

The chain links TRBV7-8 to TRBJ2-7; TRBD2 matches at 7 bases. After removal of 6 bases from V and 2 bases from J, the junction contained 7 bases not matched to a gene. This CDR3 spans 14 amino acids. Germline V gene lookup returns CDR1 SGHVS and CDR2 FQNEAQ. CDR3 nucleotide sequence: TGTGCCAGCAGGTCACTAGCGAGCACCTACGAGCAGTACTTC. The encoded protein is CASRSLASTYEQYF.

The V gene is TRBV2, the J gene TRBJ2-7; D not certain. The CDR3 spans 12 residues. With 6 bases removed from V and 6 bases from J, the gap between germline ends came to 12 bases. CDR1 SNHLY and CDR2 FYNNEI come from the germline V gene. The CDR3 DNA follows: TGTGCCAGCAGGAAACCGGCCTCCGAGCAGTACTTC. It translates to CASRKPASEQYF. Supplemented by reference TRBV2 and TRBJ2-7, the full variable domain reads EPEVTQTPSHQVTQMGQEVILRCVPISNHLYFYWYRQILGQKVEFLVSFYNNEISEKSEIFDDQFSVERPDGSNFTLKIRSTKLEDSAMYFCASRKPASEQYFGPGTRLTVT.

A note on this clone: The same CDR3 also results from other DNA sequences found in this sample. CDR3 nucleotides: TGCGCCAGCAGCTTAGGGGCTGGCTACAATGAGCAGTTCTTC. Translated: CASSLGAGYNEQFF. The gene calls are TRBV5-1 and TRBJ2-1, with a tentative D call TRBD1 (5 bases). The germline V gene encodes CDR1 SGHRS and CDR2 YFSETQ. The length of the CDR3 is 14 residues. Trimming cost V 2 bases and J 3 bases, with 9 bases left between them.

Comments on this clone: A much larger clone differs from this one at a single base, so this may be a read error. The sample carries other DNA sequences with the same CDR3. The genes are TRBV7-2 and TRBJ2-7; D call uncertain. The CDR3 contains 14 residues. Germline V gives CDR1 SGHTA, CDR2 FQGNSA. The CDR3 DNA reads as TGTGCCAGCAGCCCTCACTCGACTCCCGTCGAGCAGTATTTC. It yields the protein CASSPHSTPVEQYF.